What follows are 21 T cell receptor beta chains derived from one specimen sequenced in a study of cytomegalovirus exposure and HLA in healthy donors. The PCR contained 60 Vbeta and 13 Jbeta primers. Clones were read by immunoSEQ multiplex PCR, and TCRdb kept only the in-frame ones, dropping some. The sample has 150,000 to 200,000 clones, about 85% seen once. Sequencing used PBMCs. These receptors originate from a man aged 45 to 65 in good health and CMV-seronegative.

CDR3 nucleotides: TGTGCCAGTAGTACAGACACTAACTATGGCTACACCTTC. Translating gives CASSTDTNYGYTF. The chain employs TRBV19 and TRBJ1-2; D is unclear. The germline CDR1 and CDR2 sequences are LNHDA and SQIVND (reference sequence). The CDR3 loop spans 13 amino acids. Trimming left V 4 bases short and J 0 bases short, with 6 bases between.

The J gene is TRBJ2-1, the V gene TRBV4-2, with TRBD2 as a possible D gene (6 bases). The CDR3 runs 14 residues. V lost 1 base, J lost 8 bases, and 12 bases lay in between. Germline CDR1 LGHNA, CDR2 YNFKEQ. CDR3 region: CASSQGGVADEQFF. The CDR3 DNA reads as TGTGCCAGCAGCCAAGGGGGGGTAGCCGATGAGCAGTTCTTC.

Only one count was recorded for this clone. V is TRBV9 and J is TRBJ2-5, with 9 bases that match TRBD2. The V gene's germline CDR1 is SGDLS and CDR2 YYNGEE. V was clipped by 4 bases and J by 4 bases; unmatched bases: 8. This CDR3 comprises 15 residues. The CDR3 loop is CASSQNLAGSETQYF. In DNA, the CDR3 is TGTGCCAGCAGCCAAAATCTAGCGGGGTCAGAGACCCAGTACTTC.

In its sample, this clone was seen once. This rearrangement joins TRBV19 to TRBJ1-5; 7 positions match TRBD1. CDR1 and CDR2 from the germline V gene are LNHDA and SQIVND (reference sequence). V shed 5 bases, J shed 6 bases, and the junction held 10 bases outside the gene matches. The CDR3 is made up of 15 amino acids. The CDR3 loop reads CASSLNRGLGQPQHF. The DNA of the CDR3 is TGTGCCAGTAGTCTCAACAGGGGTTTGGGTCAGCCCCAGCATTTT.

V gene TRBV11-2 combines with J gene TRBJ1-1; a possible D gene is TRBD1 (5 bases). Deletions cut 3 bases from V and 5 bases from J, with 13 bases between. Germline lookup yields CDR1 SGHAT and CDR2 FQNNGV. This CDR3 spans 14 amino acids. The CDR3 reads CASSFTGSGTEAFF. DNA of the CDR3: TGTGCCAGCAGCTTTACAGGATCAGGGACTGAAGCTTTCTTT.

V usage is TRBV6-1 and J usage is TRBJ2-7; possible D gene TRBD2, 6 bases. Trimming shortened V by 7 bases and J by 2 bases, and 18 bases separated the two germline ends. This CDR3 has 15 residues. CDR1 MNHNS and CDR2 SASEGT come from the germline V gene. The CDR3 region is CASILGRSLAYEQYF. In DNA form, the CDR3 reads TGTGCCAGCATCCTAGGGAGGTCGCTGGCCTACGAGCAGTACTTC.

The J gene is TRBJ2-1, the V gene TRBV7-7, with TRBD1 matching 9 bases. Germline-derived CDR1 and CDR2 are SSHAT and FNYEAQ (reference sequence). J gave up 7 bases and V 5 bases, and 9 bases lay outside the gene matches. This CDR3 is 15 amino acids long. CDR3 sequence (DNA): TGTGCCAGCAGCCATGGAGGACAGGGGAGGAATGAGCAGTTCTTC. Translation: CASSHGGQGRNEQFF.

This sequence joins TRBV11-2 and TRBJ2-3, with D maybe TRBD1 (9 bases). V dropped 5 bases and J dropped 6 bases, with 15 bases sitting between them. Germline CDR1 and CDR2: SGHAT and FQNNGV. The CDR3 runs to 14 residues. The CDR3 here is CASSTGGTGDTQYF. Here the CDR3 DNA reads TGTGCCAGCAGCACGGGGGGGACAGGGGATACGCAGTATTTT.

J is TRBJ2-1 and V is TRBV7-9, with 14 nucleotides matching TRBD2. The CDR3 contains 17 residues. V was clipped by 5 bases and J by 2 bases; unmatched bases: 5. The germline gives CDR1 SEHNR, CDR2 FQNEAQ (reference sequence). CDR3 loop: CASSGLAGGSTYNEQFF. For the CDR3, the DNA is TGTGCCAGCAGCGGACTAGCGGGGGGCAGTACCTACAATGAGCAGTTCTTC.

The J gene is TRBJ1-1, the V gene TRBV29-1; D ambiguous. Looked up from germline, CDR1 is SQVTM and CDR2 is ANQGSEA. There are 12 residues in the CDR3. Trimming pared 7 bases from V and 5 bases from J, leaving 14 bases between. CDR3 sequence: CSASGGLTEAFF. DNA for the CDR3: TGCAGCGCCTCTGGAGGGTTGACTGAAGCTTTCTTT.

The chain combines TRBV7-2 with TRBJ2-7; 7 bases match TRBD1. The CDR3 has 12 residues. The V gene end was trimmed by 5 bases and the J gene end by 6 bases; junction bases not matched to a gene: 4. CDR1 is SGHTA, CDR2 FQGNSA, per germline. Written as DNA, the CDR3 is TGTGCCAGCAGCGTACAGGGGAGCGAGCAGTACTTC. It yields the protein CASSVQGSEQYF.

The chain's CDR3 is CASSFRDYYTGELFF. CDR3 DNA sequence: TGCGCCAGCAGCTTCCGGGACTACTACACCGGGGAGCTGTTTTTT. This chain joins TRBV5-1 and TRBJ2-2; 7 positions match TRBD2. J lost 3 bases, V lost 2 bases, and 4 bases had no gene match. Germline V gene lookup returns CDR1 SGHRS and CDR2 YFSETQ. CDR3 size: 15 residues.

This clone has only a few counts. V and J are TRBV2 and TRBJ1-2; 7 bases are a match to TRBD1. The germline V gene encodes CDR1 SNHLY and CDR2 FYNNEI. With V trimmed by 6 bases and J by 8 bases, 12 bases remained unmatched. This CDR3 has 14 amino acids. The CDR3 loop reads CASSLDRDRRGYTF. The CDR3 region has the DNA TGTGCCAGCAGCCTCGACAGGGATCGGCGGGGCTACACCTTC.

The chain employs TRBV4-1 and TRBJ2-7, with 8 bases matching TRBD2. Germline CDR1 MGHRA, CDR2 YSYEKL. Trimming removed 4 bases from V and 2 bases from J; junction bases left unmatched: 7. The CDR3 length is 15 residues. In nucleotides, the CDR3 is TGCGCCAGCAGCCTCGAGCGGGGGAGGACCTACGAGCAGTACTTC. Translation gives CASSLERGRTYEQYF.

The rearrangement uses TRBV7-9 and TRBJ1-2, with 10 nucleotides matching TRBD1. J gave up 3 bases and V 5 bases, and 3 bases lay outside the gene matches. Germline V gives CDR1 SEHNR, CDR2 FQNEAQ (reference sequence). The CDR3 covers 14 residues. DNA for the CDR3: TGTGCCAGCAGCCGTGGGACAGGGGACTATGGCTACACCTTC. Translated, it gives CASSRGTGDYGYTF.

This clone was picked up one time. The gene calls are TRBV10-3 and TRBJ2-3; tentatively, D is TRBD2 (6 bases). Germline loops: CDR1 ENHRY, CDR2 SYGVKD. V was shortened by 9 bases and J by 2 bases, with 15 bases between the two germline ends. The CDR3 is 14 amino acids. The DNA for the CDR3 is TGTGCCATTAACCGGGACTGGATCACAGATACGCAGTATTTT. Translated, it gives CAINRDWITDTQYF.

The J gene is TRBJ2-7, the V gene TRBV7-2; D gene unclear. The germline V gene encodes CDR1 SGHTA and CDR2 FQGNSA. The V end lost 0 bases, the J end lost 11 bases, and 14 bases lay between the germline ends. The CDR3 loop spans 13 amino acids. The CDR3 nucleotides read TGTGCCAGCAGCTTAGCCTTTGACACCCTGAAGTACTTC. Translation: CASSLAFDTLKYF.

CDR3 residues: CASSPGTIFSPLHF. In DNA, the CDR3 is TGTGCCAGCAGCCCAGGGACAATTTTCTCACCCCTCCACTTT. The chain couples TRBV14 to TRBJ1-6; TRBD1 might be the D (6 bases). Germline V gene sequence: CDR1 SGHDN, CDR2 FVKESK. CDR3 length: 14 residues. V was pared by 4 bases and J by 10 bases, with 14 bases between. Combining the CDR3 with reference TRBV14 and TRBJ1-6 gives the whole variable domain EAGVTQFPSHSVIEKGQTVTLRCDPISGHDNLYWYRRVMGKEIKFLLHFVKESKQDESGMPNNRFLAERTGGTYSTLKVQPAELEDSGVYFCASSPGTIFSPLHFGNGTRLTVT.

CDR3 in amino acids: CASSPLGGIGDTQYF. For the CDR3, the DNA is TGCGCCAGCAGCCCCCTGGGGGGGATTGGAGATACGCAGTATTTT. The chain has TRBV4-3 and TRBJ2-3, with 7 bases aligning to TRBD2. This CDR3 has 15 residues. V dropped 4 bases and J dropped 5; count of bases not matched to a gene: 9. Germline V gene lookup returns CDR1 LGHNA and CDR2 YSLEER.

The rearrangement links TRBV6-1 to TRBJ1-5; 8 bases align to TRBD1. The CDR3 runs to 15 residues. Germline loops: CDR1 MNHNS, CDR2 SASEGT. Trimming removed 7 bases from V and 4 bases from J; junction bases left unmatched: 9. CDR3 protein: CASNRGTGGNQPQHF. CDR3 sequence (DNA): TGTGCCAGCAACCGAGGGACAGGCGGGAATCAGCCCCAGCATTTT.

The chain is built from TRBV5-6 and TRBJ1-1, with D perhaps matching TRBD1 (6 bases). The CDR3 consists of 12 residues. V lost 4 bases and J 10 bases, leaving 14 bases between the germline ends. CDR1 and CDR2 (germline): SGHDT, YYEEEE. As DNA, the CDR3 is TGTGCCAGCAGCCTACAGGGCACCGGAGCTTTCTTT. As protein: CASSLQGTGAFF. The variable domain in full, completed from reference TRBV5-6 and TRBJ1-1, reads DAGVTQSPTHLIKTRGQQVTLRCSPKSGHDTVSWYQQALGQGPQFIFQYYEEEERQRGNFPDRFSGHQFPNYSSELNVNALLLGDSALYLCASSLQGTGAFFGQGTRLTVV.